This is a list of T cell receptor beta chains from one sample in a study of blood T cell repertoires in COVID-19. Some clones are missing from TCRdb's copy, which holds only in-frame ones; the method was immunoSEQ multiplex PCR. Among 350,000 to 450,000 clones listed, roughly 90% were seen once. Source material: PBMCs or T cells enriched from blood (not recorded which). The receptor source for this set is a woman aged 40 to 50 who had been exposed to COVID-19. The CDR3 runs from the conserved cysteine through the conserved F or W. The D gene is left open where the match is weak. Some rows have no size entry. The others give once, few or many, or a class for an expanded clone.

abundance | d_gene | j_gene | len | v_gene | CDR3nt | CDR3aa
- | - | TRBJ2-1 | 13 | TRBV7-3 | TGTGCCAGCAGCTTAACCGACACCAATGAGCAGTTCTTC | CASSLTDTNEQFF
- | - | TRBJ1-4 | 13 | TRBV7-9 | TGTGCCAGCAATCAGGGCAGCAGTGAAAAACTGTTTTTT | CASNQGSSEKLFF
- | TRBD1 | TRBJ2-3 | 14 | TRBV19 | TGTGCCAGCCAGGGACAGGGGGCGGCAGATACGCAGTATTTT | CASQGQGAADTQYF
- | TRBD2 | TRBJ2-5 | 18 | TRBV30 | TGTGCCTGGAGTGTACCGAGCGGGAGGGCCTGGGGAGAAGAGACCCAGTACTTC | CAWSVPSGRAWGEETQYF
- | - | TRBJ2-5 | 12 | TRBV7-6 | TGTGCCAGCAGCGGGACTTTGGAGACCCAGTACTTC | CASSGTLETQYF
- | - | TRBJ2-1 | 15 | TRBV7-2 | TGTGCCAGCAGCTTAGCGTTGGGCAACTACAATGAGCAGTTCTTC | CASSLALGNYNEQFF
- | - | TRBJ2-7 | 12 | TRBV10-1 | TGCGCCAGCAGTGAGTCGAGTCACGAGCAGTACTTC | CASSESSHEQYF
- | TRBD1 | TRBJ1-4 | 15 | TRBV9 | TGTGCCAGCAGCGTAGGGACAGGGGTGGGTGAAAAACTGTTTTTT | CASSVGTGVGEKLFF
- | - | TRBJ1-3 | 14 | TRBV6-5 | TGTGCCAGCATGCAGACTGTCTCTGGAAACACCATATATTTT | CASMQTVSGNTIYF
- | - | TRBJ1-1 | 16 | TRBV18 | TGTGCCAGCTCACCAATCCGGGACACAAGAAACACTGAAGCTTTCTTT | CASSPIRDTRNTEAFF
- | - | TRBJ1-4 | 14 | TRBV7-8 | TGTGCCAGCAGCACCCTGACGGTACCGGGCGGGCTGTTTTTT | CASSTLTVPGGLFF
- | TRBD1 | TRBJ1-3 | 15 | TRBV15 | TGTGCCACCAGCAGACCCGACAGGGCTGGAAACACCATATATTTT | CATSRPDRAGNTIYF
- | TRBD2 | TRBJ2-1 | 14 | TRBV10-1 | TGCGCCAGCAACCACAGACTAGCTCTCCATGAGCAGTTCTTC | CASNHRLALHEQFF
- | TRBD2 | TRBJ2-3 | 14 | TRBV27 | TGTGCCAGCAGATCCCGGCGGGAGCCAGATACGCAGTATTTT | CASRSRREPDTQYF
- | TRBD1 | TRBJ1-2 | 14 | TRBV7-9 | TGTGCCAGCAGCCCCGAGGGGGCAAACTATGGCTACACCTTC | CASSPEGANYGYTF
- | - | TRBJ2-1 | 14 | TRBV5-4 | TGTGCCAGCAGCCCGGACTTTGCGTCGGATGAGCAGTTCTTC | CASSPDFASDEQFF
- | - | TRBJ1-3 | 14 | TRBV7-9 | TGTGCCAGCAGCTTACCTTCCCCTGGAAACACCATATATTTT | CASSLPSPGNTIYF
- | - | TRBJ1-1 | 11 | TRBV21-1 | TGTGCCAGCAGCCAAAAGGGAGGAGCTTTCTTT | CASSQKGGAFF
- | - | TRBJ1-2 | 14 | TRBV5-1 | TGCGCCAGCAGCTTGGCAGACACAGGTTATGGCTACACCTTC | CASSLADTGYGYTF
few | TRBD2 | TRBJ2-3 | 14 | TRBV5-4 | TGTGCCAGCAGCAGCGGACTAGTCCGCGATACGCAGTATTTT | CASSSGLVRDTQYF
few | - | TRBJ1-2 | 12 | TRBV6-5 | TGTGCCAGCAGTTACGGGGGGAATGGCTACACCTTC | CASSYGGNGYTF
- | TRBD1 | TRBJ1-1 | 14 | TRBV5-1 | TGCGCCAGCAGCGCAGGACAGGGGGTGGATGAAGCTTTCTTT | CASSAGQGVDEAFF
- | TRBD1 | TRBJ2-2 | 15 | TRBV2 | TGTGCCAGCAGTGAATACGGGACAGACACCGGGGAGCTGTTTTTT | CASSEYGTDTGELFF
- | - | TRBJ1-2 | 17 | TRBV11-2 | TGTGCCAGCAGCTTTACAGGGAAAGTAAATTCCTACTATGGCTACACCTTC | CASSFTGKVNSYYGYTF
once | TRBD2 | TRBJ2-2 | 16 | TRBV5-1 | TGCGCCAGCAGCTTGCCGGGACTAGCGGGGAGTGGGGAGCTGTTTTTT | CASSLPGLAGSGELFF
- | - | TRBJ1-2 | 11 | TRBV6-6 | TGTGCCAGCAGACAACAGGGTAGAAGGACCTTC | CASRQQGRRTF
- | - | TRBJ2-3 | 16 | TRBV7-9 | TGTGCCAGCAGCTCCAAAGGGGGACATCCCACAGATACGCAGTATTTT | CASSSKGGHPTDTQYF
- | TRBD1 | TRBJ1-2 | 17 | TRBV5-5 | TGTGCCAGCAGCTCTTCGGGGGGGACAGAGATTAACTATGGCTACACCTTC | CASSSSGGTEINYGYTF
- | - | TRBJ1-1 | 13 | TRBV7-8 | TGTGCCAGCAGCTTAGGTGTACGGGGGGTGGCTTTCTTT | CASSLGVRGVAFF
- | - | TRBJ1-3 | 13 | TRBV11-2 | TGTGCCAGCAGCTTAGATAGAGGAAACACCATATATTTT | CASSLDRGNTIYF
- | - | TRBJ1-5 | 13 | TRBV2 | TGTGCCAGCAAGGAGAACGGTTTTCGGGCCCAGCATTTT | CASKENGFRAQHF
few | - | TRBJ2-1 | 12 | TRBV7-9 | TGTGCCAGCAGCCCAGACTACAATGAGCAGTTCTTC | CASSPDYNEQFF
- | - | TRBJ2-5 | 13 | TRBV2 | TGTGCCAGCAGTGATGAGACTGAAGAGACCCAGTACTTC | CASSDETEETQYF
- | - | TRBJ1-6 | 14 | TRBV5-1 | TGCGCCAGCAGCTTGGGGACAGATAATTCACCCCTCCACTTT | CASSLGTDNSPLHF
- | - | TRBJ1-1 | 14 | TRBV24-1 | TGTGCCACCAGTGATTGGGGGGAAAGCACTGAAGCTTTCTTT | CATSDWGESTEAFF
- | TRBD1 | TRBJ1-1 | 15 | TRBV30 | TGTGCCTGGAGTGTTTCTAGGGGGCCGAACACTGAAGCTTTCTTT | CAWSVSRGPNTEAFF
- | - | TRBJ2-1 | 17 | TRBV7-8 | TGTGCCAGCAGCTTTGGCCCAGCGGCAGTCTCCTACAATGAGCAGTTCTTC | CASSFGPAAVSYNEQFF
- | - | TRBJ2-5 | 17 | TRBV5-4 | TGTGCCAGCAGCTTCCTGGGCGGGCACTCTAGGCAAGAGACCCAGTACTTC | CASSFLGGHSRQETQYF
- | TRBD1 | TRBJ1-2 | 12 | TRBV29-1 | TGCAGCGTTGAAAGGACAGGGGGCGGCTACACCTTC | CSVERTGGGYTF
few | - | TRBJ1-4 | 14 | TRBV2 | TGTGCCAGCAGATTCGAACAGTTAAATGAAAAACTGTTTTTT | CASRFEQLNEKLFF
few | TRBD1 | TRBJ1-1 | 16 | TRBV18 | TGTGCCAGCTCACCTACAGGGGGGATCATGAACACTGAAGCTTTCTTT | CASSPTGGIMNTEAFF
- | - | TRBJ1-6 | 13 | TRBV5-6 | TGTGCCAGCAGCTTACAGACGGGAGAGCCCCTCCACTTT | CASSLQTGEPLHF
- | TRBD1 | TRBJ2-7 | 14 | TRBV19 | TGTGCCAGTAGCGACGACAGGGGGTTGGTCGAGCAGTACTTC | CASSDDRGLVEQYF
- | - | TRBJ1-5 | 15 | TRBV18 | TGTGCCAGCTCACCACGGACCGGGGGGAATCAGCCCCAGCATTTT | CASSPRTGGNQPQHF
- | - | TRBJ1-1 | 12 | TRBV18 | TGTGCCAGCCCCGGGGGTGGCACTGAAGCTTTCTTT | CASPGGGTEAFF
- | TRBD2 | TRBJ2-3 | 15 | TRBV7-2 | TGTGCCAGCAGCTCAACGGGGGGATCCGGGAGTACGCAGTATTTT | CASSSTGGSGSTQYF
- | TRBD1 | TRBJ2-1 | 14 | TRBV3-1/TRBV3-2 | TGTGCCAGCAGCCGTTACGGACAGGGCAATGAGCAGTTCTTC | CASSRYGQGNEQFF
- | TRBD1 | TRBJ2-7 | 14 | TRBV12-5 | TGTGCTAGTGCCCACCGGACAGGGACCTACGAGCAGTACTTC | CASAHRTGTYEQYF